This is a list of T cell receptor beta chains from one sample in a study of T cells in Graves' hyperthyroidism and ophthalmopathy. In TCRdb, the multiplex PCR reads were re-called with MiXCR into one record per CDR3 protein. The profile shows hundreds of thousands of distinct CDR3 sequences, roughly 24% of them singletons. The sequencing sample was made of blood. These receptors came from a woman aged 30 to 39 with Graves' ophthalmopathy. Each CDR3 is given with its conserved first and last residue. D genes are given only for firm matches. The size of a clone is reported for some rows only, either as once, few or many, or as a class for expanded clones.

cdr3_aa: CATSRDGTGVNGYTF
cdr3_nt: TGTGCCACCAGCAGAGATGGGACAGGGGTTAATGGCTACACCTTC
v_call: TRBV15
d_call: TRBD1
clone_size: few
j_call: TRBJ1-2
cdr3_length: 15

cdr3_aa: CASSEPGGMYSNQPQHF
cdr3_nt: TGTGCCAGCAGTGAGCCTGGGGGAATGTATAGCAATCAGCCCCAGCATTTT
v_call: TRBV6-1
d_call: .
clone_size: .
j_call: TRBJ1-5
cdr3_length: 17

cdr3_aa: CASSLIKSNTEAFF
cdr3_nt: TGTGCCAGCAGTTTAATCAAGTCAAACACTGAAGCTTTCTTT
v_call: TRBV27
d_call: .
clone_size: many
j_call: TRBJ1-1
cdr3_length: 14

cdr3_aa: CASSLGGGAFYGYTF
cdr3_nt: TGTGCCAGCAGTTTGGGCGGGGGCGCGTTCTATGGCTACACCTTC
v_call: TRBV6-5
d_call: .
clone_size: many
j_call: TRBJ1-2
cdr3_length: 15

cdr3_aa: CASSPSGFWRGLYEQYF
cdr3_nt: TGTGCCAGCAGTCCCTCGGGGTTCTGGCGGGGGTTATACGAGCAGTACTTC
v_call: TRBV27
d_call: TRBD2
clone_size: many
j_call: TRBJ2-7
cdr3_length: 17

cdr3_aa: CASSQWGTGDNQPQHF
cdr3_nt: TGCGCCAGCAGCCAGTGGGGGACAGGGGACAATCAGCCCCAGCATTTT
v_call: TRBV4-1
d_call: TRBD1
clone_size: many
j_call: TRBJ1-5
cdr3_length: 16

cdr3_aa: CAWSDRGGETQYF
cdr3_nt: TGTGCCTGGAGTGACAGGGGCGGGGAGACCCAGTACTTC
v_call: TRBV30
d_call: TRBD1
clone_size: .
j_call: TRBJ2-5
cdr3_length: 13

cdr3_aa: CASSTTNQGAGSPLHF
cdr3_nt: TGTGCCAGCTCAACGACTAATCAGGGGGCTGGATCACCCCTCCACTTT
v_call: TRBV18
d_call: TRBD1
clone_size: few
j_call: TRBJ1-6
cdr3_length: 16

cdr3_aa: CASSQQGETQYF
cdr3_nt: TGCGCCAGCAGCCAACAGGGGGAGACCCAGTACTTC
v_call: TRBV4-1
d_call: .
clone_size: many
j_call: TRBJ2-5
cdr3_length: 12

cdr3_aa: CASSFSRGPYEQYF
cdr3_nt: TGTGCCAGCAGCTTCTCCAGGGGGCCCTACGAGCAGTACTTC
v_call: TRBV11-2
d_call: TRBD1
clone_size: many
j_call: TRBJ2-7
cdr3_length: 14

cdr3_aa: CASSPWAGGRETQYF
cdr3_nt: TGTGCCAGCAGCCCGTGGGCAGGGGGCAGGGAGACCCAGTACTTC
v_call: TRBV27
d_call: TRBD1
clone_size: few
j_call: TRBJ2-5
cdr3_length: 15

cdr3_aa: CASGYLGQEAFF
cdr3_nt: TGTGCCAGCGGATACCTCGGACAAGAAGCTTTCTTT
v_call: TRBV6-5
d_call: .
clone_size: .
j_call: TRBJ1-1
cdr3_length: 12

cdr3_aa: CASSDHRLLYGYTF
cdr3_nt: TGTGCCAGCAGTGATCACCGCCTTCTATATGGCTACACCTTC
v_call: TRBV6-1
d_call: .
clone_size: .
j_call: TRBJ1-2
cdr3_length: 14

cdr3_aa: CASKSEGTTEQYF
cdr3_nt: TGTGCCAGCAAGTCAGAGGGGACCACCGAGCAGTACTTC
v_call: TRBV6-1
d_call: .
clone_size: few
j_call: TRBJ2-7
cdr3_length: 13

cdr3_aa: CASRTSNVLTF
cdr3_nt: TGTGCCAGCCGCACCTCCAACGTCCTGACTTTC
v_call: TRBV6-5
d_call: .
clone_size: few
j_call: TRBJ2-6
cdr3_length: 11

cdr3_aa: CASTLVQGNTGELFF
cdr3_nt: TGTGCCAGTACTTTGGTACAGGGGAACACCGGGGAGCTGTTTTTT
v_call: TRBV12-3/TRBV12-4
d_call: .
clone_size: many
j_call: TRBJ2-2
cdr3_length: 15

cdr3_aa: CASSPRLPGQGSPYNSPLHF
cdr3_nt: TGTGCCAGCAGTCCCAGACTCCCGGGACAGGGGAGCCCCTATAATTCACCCCTCCACTTT
v_call: TRBV6-2/TRBV6-3
d_call: TRBD1
clone_size: once
j_call: TRBJ1-6
cdr3_length: 20

cdr3_aa: CASSFGGPQHF
cdr3_nt: TGTGCCAGCAGTTTTGGGGGCCCCCAGCATTTT
v_call: TRBV28
d_call: .
clone_size: many
j_call: TRBJ1-5
cdr3_length: 11

cdr3_aa: CASSRVGTGAGKTQYF
cdr3_nt: TGTGCCAGCAGCCGGGTCGGGACAGGGGCAGGAAAGACCCAGTACTTC
v_call: TRBV12-3/TRBV12-4
d_call: TRBD1
clone_size: .
j_call: TRBJ2-5
cdr3_length: 16

cdr3_aa: CASSGQTGDYGYTF
cdr3_nt: TGTGCCAGCAGCGGCCAGACAGGGGACTATGGCTACACCTTC
v_call: TRBV7-2
d_call: TRBD1
clone_size: many
j_call: TRBJ1-2
cdr3_length: 14

cdr3_aa: CASSPETEAFF
cdr3_nt: TGTGCCAGCTCCCCCGAAACTGAAGCTTTCTTT
v_call: TRBV18
d_call: .
clone_size: .
j_call: TRBJ1-1
cdr3_length: 11

cdr3_aa: CASSPDEYGYTF
cdr3_nt: TGCGCCAGCAGCCCCGACGAGTATGGCTACACCTTC
v_call: TRBV5-1
d_call: .
clone_size: many
j_call: TRBJ1-2
cdr3_length: 12

cdr3_aa: CASSFQGTGNTIYF
cdr3_nt: TGTGCCAGCAGCTTTCAGGGAACGGGAAACACCATATATTTT
v_call: TRBV27
d_call: .
clone_size: many
j_call: TRBJ1-3
cdr3_length: 14

cdr3_aa: CASSTRNQPWGNQPQHF
cdr3_nt: TGTGCCAGTAGCACCCGAAACCAACCTTGGGGGAATCAGCCCCAGCATTTT
v_call: TRBV19
d_call: .
clone_size: .
j_call: TRBJ1-5
cdr3_length: 17

cdr3_aa: CASRLKTVMNTEAFF
cdr3_nt: TGTGCCAGCCGATTAAAAACTGTTATGAACACTGAAGCTTTCTTT
v_call: TRBV28
d_call: .
clone_size: .
j_call: TRBJ1-1
cdr3_length: 15

cdr3_aa: CASRRDSTEWAEQYF
cdr3_nt: TGTGCCAGCAGGCGGGACTCAACGGAATGGGCCGAGCAGTACTTC
v_call: TRBV6-1
d_call: .
clone_size: many
j_call: TRBJ2-7
cdr3_length: 15

cdr3_aa: CASSFSLSGNTEAFF
cdr3_nt: TGTGCCAGCAGTTTCTCCTTATCGGGGAACACTGAAGCTTTCTTT
v_call: TRBV27
d_call: .
clone_size: many
j_call: TRBJ1-1
cdr3_length: 15

cdr3_aa: CASSREGPGQDMQPQHF
cdr3_nt: TGTGCCAGCAGCAGAGAAGGACCGGGACAGGATATGCAGCCCCAGCATTTT
v_call: TRBV4-2
d_call: TRBD1
clone_size: .
j_call: TRBJ1-5
cdr3_length: 17

cdr3_aa: CASSLETFGNTIYF
cdr3_nt: TGCGCCAGCAGCTTGGAGACATTCGGAAACACCATATATTTT
v_call: TRBV5-1
d_call: .
clone_size: many
j_call: TRBJ1-3
cdr3_length: 14

cdr3_aa: CASSSPLQVGAFF
cdr3_nt: TGTGCCAGCAGCTCCCCATTACAGGTTGGAGCTTTCTTT
v_call: TRBV11-2
d_call: .
clone_size: many
j_call: TRBJ1-1
cdr3_length: 13

cdr3_aa: CASSLYSGQPYEQYF
cdr3_nt: TGTGCCAGCAGTTTGTATTCGGGACAGCCCTACGAGCAGTACTTC
v_call: TRBV12-3/TRBV12-4
d_call: TRBD1
clone_size: .
j_call: TRBJ2-7
cdr3_length: 15

cdr3_aa: CASSLAQGGYQPQHF
cdr3_nt: TGTGCCAGCAGCTTAGCACAGGGCGGGTATCAGCCCCAGCATTTT
v_call: TRBV7-2
d_call: .
clone_size: .
j_call: TRBJ1-5
cdr3_length: 15

cdr3_aa: CASTPRGGMQPQHF
cdr3_nt: TGTGCCAGCACCCCTCGGGGGGGCATGCAGCCCCAGCATTTT
v_call: TRBV7-2
d_call: .
clone_size: .
j_call: TRBJ1-5
cdr3_length: 14

cdr3_aa: CASSYSDTPLGADTQYF
cdr3_nt: TGTGCCAGCAGTTACTCGGATACTCCACTGGGAGCAGATACGCAGTATTTT
v_call: TRBV6-2/TRBV6-3
d_call: .
clone_size: .
j_call: TRBJ2-3
cdr3_length: 17

cdr3_aa: CASSLGDGLYEQYF
cdr3_nt: TGTGCCAGCAGCTTGGGGGATGGATTGTACGAGCAGTACTTC
v_call: TRBV11-2
d_call: .
clone_size: few
j_call: TRBJ2-7
cdr3_length: 14

cdr3_aa: CASRTGLGYGYTF
cdr3_nt: TGTGCCAGTCGGACAGGGCTGGGCTATGGCTACACCTTC
v_call: TRBV19
d_call: TRBD1
clone_size: .
j_call: TRBJ1-2
cdr3_length: 13

cdr3_aa: CASSQNRAVDYGYTF
cdr3_nt: TGTGCCAGCAGCCAAAACAGGGCAGTAGACTATGGCTACACCTTC
v_call: TRBV9
d_call: .
clone_size: many
j_call: TRBJ1-2
cdr3_length: 15

cdr3_aa: CSVGTQGAFF
cdr3_nt: TGCAGCGTGGGGACCCAGGGAGCTTTCTTT
v_call: TRBV29-1
d_call: .
clone_size: many
j_call: TRBJ1-1
cdr3_length: 10

cdr3_aa: CASRPGTNYGYTF
cdr3_nt: TGTGCCAGCAGGCCAGGGACTAACTATGGCTACACCTTC
v_call: TRBV6-1
d_call: .
clone_size: many
j_call: TRBJ1-2
cdr3_length: 13

cdr3_aa: CASSQGDTGLNYGYTF
cdr3_nt: TGTGCCAGCAGCCAAGGCGATACAGGCCTTAACTATGGCTACACCTTC
v_call: TRBV3-1
d_call: .
clone_size: many
j_call: TRBJ1-2
cdr3_length: 16

cdr3_aa: CSVRLDSQETQYF
cdr3_nt: TGCAGCGTCCGCCTGGACAGTCAAGAGACCCAGTACTTC
v_call: TRBV29-1
d_call: .
clone_size: .
j_call: TRBJ2-5
cdr3_length: 13

cdr3_aa: CASSLVGPDTGELFF
cdr3_nt: TGTGCCAGCAGCTTAGTGGGCCCCGACACCGGGGAGCTGTTTTTT
v_call: TRBV7-3
d_call: .
clone_size: many
j_call: TRBJ2-2
cdr3_length: 15

cdr3_aa: CASSRLGGARATSYEQYF
cdr3_nt: TGTGCCAGTAGTCGATTAGGGGGGGCGCGGGCCACCTCCTACGAGCAGTACTTC
v_call: TRBV19
d_call: .
clone_size: many
j_call: TRBJ2-7
cdr3_length: 18

cdr3_aa: CSARDTKRDGYGYTF
cdr3_nt: TGCAGTGCTAGGGATACCAAACGGGACGGCTATGGCTACACCTTC
v_call: TRBV20-1
d_call: .
clone_size: many
j_call: TRBJ1-2
cdr3_length: 15

cdr3_aa: CSARGHTGELFF
cdr3_nt: TGCAGTGCCAGGGGGCACACCGGGGAGCTGTTTTTT
v_call: TRBV20-1
d_call: TRBD1
clone_size: many
j_call: TRBJ2-2
cdr3_length: 12

cdr3_aa: CASTSKMRRDRVYGYTF
cdr3_nt: TGTGCCAGCACCTCCAAAATGCGCCGTGACAGGGTTTATGGCTACACCTTC
v_call: TRBV27
d_call: TRBD1
clone_size: few
j_call: TRBJ1-2
cdr3_length: 17